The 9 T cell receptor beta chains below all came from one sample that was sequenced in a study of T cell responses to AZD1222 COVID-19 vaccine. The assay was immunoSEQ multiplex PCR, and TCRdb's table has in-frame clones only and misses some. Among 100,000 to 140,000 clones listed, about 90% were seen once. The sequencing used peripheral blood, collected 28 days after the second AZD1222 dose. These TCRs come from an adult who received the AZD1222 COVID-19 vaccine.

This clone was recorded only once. The CDR3 loop reads CAISEGTGGREQFF. The DNA of the CDR3 is TGTGCCATCAGCGAAGGGACAGGGGGCAGGGAGCAGTTCTTC. The rearrangement joins TRBV10-3 to TRBJ2-1; 12 nucleotides match TRBD1. Unmatched junction bases numbered 7, after V lost 6 bases and J lost 10 bases. This CDR3 has 14 amino acids. Germline V gene sequence: CDR1 ENHRY, CDR2 SYGVKD.

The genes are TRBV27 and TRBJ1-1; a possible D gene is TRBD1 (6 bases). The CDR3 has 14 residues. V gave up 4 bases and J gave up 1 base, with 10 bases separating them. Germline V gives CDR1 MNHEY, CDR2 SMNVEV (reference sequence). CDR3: CASSWTTGNTEAFF. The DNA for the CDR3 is TGTGCCAGCAGTTGGACGACAGGGAACACTGAAGCTTTCTTT.

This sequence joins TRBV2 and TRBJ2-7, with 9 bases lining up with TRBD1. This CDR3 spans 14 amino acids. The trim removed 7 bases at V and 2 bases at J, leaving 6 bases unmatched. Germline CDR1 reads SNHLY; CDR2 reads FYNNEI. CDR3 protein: CASMGDRAAYEQYF. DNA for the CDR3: TGTGCCAGCATGGGGGACAGGGCGGCCTACGAGCAGTACTTC.

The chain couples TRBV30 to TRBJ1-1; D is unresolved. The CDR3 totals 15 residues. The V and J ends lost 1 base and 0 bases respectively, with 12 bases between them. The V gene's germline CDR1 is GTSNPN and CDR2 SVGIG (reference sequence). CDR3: CAWSAPPRLNTEAFF. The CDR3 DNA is TGTGCCTGGAGTGCCCCCCCCAGATTGAACACTGAAGCTTTCTTT.

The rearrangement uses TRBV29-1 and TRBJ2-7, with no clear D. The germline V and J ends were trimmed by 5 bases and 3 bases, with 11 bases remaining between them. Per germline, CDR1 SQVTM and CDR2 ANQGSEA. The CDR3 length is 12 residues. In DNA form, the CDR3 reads TGCAGCGTTTTTGATCGAAGCTACGAGCAGTACTTC. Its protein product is CSVFDRSYEQYF.

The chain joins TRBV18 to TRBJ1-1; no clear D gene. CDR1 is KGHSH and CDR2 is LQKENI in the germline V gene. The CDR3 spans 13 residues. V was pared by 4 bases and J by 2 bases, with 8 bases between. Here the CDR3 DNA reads TGTGCCAGCTCACGGCAGATAAACACTGAAGCTTTCTTT. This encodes CASSRQINTEAFF. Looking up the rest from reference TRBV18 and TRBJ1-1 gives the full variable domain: NAGVMQNPRHLVRRRGQEARLRCSPMKGHSHVYWYRQLPEEGLKFMVYLQKENIIDESGMPKERFSAEFPKEGPSILRIQQVVRGDSAAYFCASSRQINTEAFFGQGTRLTVV.

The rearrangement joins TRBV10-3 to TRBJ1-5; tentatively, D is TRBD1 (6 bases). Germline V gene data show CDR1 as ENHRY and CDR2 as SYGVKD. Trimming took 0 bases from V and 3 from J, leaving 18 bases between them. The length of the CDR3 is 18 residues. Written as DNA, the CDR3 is TGTGCCATCAGTGAGTCGCTGTTGGGGGGGCAGATCAATCAGCCCCAGCATTTT. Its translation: CAISESLLGGQINQPQHF.

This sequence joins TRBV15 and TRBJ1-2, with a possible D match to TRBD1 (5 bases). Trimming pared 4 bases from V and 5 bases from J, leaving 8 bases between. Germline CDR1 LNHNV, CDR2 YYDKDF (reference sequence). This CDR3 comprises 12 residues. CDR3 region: CATSKDSYGYTF. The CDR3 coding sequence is TGTGCCACCAGCAAAGACAGTTATGGCTACACCTTC.

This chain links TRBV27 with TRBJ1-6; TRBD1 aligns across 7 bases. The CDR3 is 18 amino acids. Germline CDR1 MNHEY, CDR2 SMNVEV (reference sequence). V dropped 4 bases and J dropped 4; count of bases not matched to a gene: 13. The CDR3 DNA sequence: TGTGCCAGCAGTTCCCTAACTCAGGGGGACCTTTATAATTCACCCCTCCACTTT. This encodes CASSSLTQGDLYNSPLHF.